Here is one T cell receptor (beta chain) with its context. The antigen is unknown. CD8+ and CD4+ blood T cells underwent TCR beta sequencing. This specimen comes from a study of CD8 T cells in Susac syndrome. Overall study results and limits: As acknowledged by the study, its TCR sequencing and HLA analysis included a relatively small number of individuals.

It was with random hexamers that about 0.45 to 1 ug RNA was reverse transcribed. The method of amplification for TCR beta CDR3 was immunoSEQ multiplex PCR, covering 54 Vbeta and 13 Jbeta. TCRdb passed the immunoSEQ multiplex PCR reads through MiXCR, listing each CDR3 protein once. Here the sample spans approximately 110,000 distinct CDR3 sequences, approximately 95% being singletons. Specimen: CD8+ T cells from PBMCs. The clonotype comes from a human donor with multiple sclerosis.

Written as DNA, the CDR3 is TGTGCCAGCAGTTGGGCGACAGGGTGGGACTACGAGCAGTACTTC. Its translation is CASSWATGWDYEQYF. This chain connects TRBV28 to TRBJ2-7, with 7 bases identical to TRBD1. Germline values: CDR1 MDHEN, CDR2 SYDVKM. The V and J ends lost 4 bases and 3 bases, in that order; junction bases with no gene match: 9. The CDR3 consists of 15 residues.